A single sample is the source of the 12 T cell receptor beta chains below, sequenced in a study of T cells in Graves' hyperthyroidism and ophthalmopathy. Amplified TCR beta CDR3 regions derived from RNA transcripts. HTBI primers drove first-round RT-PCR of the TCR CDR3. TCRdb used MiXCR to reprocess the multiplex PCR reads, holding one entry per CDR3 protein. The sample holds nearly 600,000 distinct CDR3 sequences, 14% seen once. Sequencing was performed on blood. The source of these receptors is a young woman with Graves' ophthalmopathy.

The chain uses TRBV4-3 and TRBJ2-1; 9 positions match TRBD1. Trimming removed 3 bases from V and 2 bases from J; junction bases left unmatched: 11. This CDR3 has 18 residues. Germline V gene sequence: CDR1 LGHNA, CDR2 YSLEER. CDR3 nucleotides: TGCGCCAGCAGCCAGGATCCCCCGACAGGGGGTCCCTACAATGAGCAGTTCTTC. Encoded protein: CASSQDPPTGGPYNEQFF.

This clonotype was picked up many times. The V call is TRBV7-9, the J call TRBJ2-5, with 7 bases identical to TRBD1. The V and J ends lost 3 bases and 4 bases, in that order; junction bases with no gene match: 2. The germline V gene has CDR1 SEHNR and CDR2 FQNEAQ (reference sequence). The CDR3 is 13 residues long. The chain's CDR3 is CASSFNRGETQYF. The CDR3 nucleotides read TGTGCCAGCAGCTTTAACAGGGGAGAGACCCAGTACTTC.

CDR3 in DNA: TGTGCCAGCAGCGGGCGACAGGGAGTTACCTTCGGGGAGCTGTTTTTT. Its protein product is CASSGRQGVTFGELFF. The genes are TRBV7-2 and TRBJ2-2, with 7 bases lining up with TRBD1. Germline V gives CDR1 SGHTA, CDR2 FQGNSA. J was trimmed by 7 bases and V by 5 bases; bases with no gene match: 13. This CDR3 has 16 residues.

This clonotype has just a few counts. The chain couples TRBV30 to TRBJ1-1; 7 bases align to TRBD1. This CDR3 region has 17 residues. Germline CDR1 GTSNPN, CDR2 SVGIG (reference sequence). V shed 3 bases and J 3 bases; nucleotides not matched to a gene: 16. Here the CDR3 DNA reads TGTGCCTGGAGCGGGCAGGGGGTGCCCCCTGAGGACACTGAAGCTTTCTTT. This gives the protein CAWSGQGVPPEDTEAFF.

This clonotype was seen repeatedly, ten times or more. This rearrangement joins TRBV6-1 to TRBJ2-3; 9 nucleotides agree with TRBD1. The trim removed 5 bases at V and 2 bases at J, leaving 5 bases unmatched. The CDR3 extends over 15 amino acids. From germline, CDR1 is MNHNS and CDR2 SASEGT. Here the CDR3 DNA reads TGTGCCAGCAGTTATTGGACAGGGGACACAGATACGCAGTATTTT. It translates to CASSYWTGDTDTQYF.

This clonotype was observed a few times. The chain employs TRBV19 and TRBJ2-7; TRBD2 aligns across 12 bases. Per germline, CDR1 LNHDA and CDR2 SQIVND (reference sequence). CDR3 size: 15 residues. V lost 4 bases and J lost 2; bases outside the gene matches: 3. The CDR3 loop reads CASSTGLAGTYEQYF. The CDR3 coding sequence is TGTGCCAGTAGTACGGGACTAGCGGGCACCTACGAGCAGTACTTC.

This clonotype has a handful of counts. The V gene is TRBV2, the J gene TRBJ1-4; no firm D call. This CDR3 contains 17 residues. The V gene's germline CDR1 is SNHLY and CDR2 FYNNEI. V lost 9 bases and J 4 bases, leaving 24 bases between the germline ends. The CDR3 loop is CASSRWTNLGVNEKLFF. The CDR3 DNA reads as TGTGCCAGTTCGCGTTGGACGAATCTCGGCGTTAATGAAAAACTGTTTTTT.

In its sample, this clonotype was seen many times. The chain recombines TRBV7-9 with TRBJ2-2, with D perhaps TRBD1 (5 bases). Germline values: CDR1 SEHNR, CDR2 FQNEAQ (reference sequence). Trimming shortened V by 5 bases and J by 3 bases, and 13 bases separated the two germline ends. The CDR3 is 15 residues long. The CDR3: CASSLQDIYTGELFF. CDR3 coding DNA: TGTGCCAGCAGCCTTCAGGACATCTACACCGGGGAGCTGTTTTTT.

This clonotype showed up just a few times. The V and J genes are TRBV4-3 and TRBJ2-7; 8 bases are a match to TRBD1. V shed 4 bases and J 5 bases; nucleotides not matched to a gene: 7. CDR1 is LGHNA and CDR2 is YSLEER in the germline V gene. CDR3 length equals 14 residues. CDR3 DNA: TGCGCCAGCAGCCTCCGGACAGGGCGGGACGAGCAGTACTTC. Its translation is CASSLRTGRDEQYF.

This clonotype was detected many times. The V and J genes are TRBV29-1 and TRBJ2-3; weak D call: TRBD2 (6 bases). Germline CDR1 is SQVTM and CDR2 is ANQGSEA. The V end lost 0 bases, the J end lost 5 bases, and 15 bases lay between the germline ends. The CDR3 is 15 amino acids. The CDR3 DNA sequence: TGCAGCGTTGAAGATATAGCGGCAGCACAAGATACGCAGTATTTT. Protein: CSVEDIAAAQDTQYF.

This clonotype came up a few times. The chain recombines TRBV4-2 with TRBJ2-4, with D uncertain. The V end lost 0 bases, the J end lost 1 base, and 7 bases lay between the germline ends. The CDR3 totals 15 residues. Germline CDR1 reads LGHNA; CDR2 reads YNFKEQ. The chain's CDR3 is CASSQDLRAKNIQYF. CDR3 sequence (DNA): TGTGCCAGCAGCCAAGATTTGAGGGCCAAAAACATTCAGTACTTC.

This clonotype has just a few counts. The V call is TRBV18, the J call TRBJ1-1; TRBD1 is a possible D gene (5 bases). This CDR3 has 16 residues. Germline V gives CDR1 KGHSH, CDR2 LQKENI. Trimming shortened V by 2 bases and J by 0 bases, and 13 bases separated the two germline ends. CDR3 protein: CASSPNLQGLNTEAFF. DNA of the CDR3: TGTGCCAGCTCACCAAATTTGCAGGGATTGAACACTGAAGCTTTCTTT.